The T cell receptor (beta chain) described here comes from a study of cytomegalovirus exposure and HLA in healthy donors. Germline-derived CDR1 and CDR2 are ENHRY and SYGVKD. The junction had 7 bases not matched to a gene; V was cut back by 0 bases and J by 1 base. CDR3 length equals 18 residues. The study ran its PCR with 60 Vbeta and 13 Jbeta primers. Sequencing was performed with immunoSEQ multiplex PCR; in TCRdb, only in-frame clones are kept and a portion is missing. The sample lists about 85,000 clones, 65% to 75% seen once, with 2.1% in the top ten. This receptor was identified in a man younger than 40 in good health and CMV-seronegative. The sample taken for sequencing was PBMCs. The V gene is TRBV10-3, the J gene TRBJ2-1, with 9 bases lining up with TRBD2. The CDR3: CAISESSGGFTSYNEQFF. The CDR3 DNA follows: TGTGCCATCAGTGAGTCTAGCGGGGGCTTTACGTCCTACAATGAGCAGTTCTTC.